This record looks at one TCR beta chain sequence and its context. Its antigen is unknown. CDR1 and CDR2 (germline): SGHNT, YYREEE (reference sequence). The V end lost 4 bases, the J end lost 2 bases, and 12 bases lay between the germline ends. This CDR3 has 14 amino acids. The source of the sample is a study of beta chain features in type 1 diabetes. For the study at large: The patient and healthy donor groups were comparable for age, gender and cell yields. Study conclusions and caveats: Type 1 diabetes patients had TCRB CDR3s that were shorter (moderately but significantly so) in all four CD4+ subsets. It was among patients, rather than healthy donors, that naive, central memory and Treg TCRB repertoires appeared more similar.

The isolated RNA, all of it, was reverse transcribed, so expressed TCRB transcripts were what got sequenced. Assay used: immunoSEQ multiplex PCR; TCRdb lists only in-frame clones, some missing. The repertoire includes approximately 600,000 clones, around 11% of them detected once, and more than 0.1% sits in the top ten. There was one heparinised blood draw per donor, averaging about 116 mL. Using CD45RO/CCR7/CD25/CD127/CD95/CD27, CD4+ naive, central memory, regulatory and stem cell-like memory cells were sorted. This clonotype originated in a man aged 25 to 40 with type 1 diabetes. This chain uses TRBV5-4 with TRBJ2-5; the D is unclear. Material: naive CD4+ T cells from blood. CDR3 amino acids: CASSPLWAQETQYF. The CDR3 DNA sequence: TGTGCCAGCAGCCCTCTGTGGGCACAAGAGACCCAGTACTTC.